This T cell receptor (beta chain) was recovered during a study of cytomegalovirus exposure and HLA in healthy donors. Findings and limits, study-wide: Accounts indicate the classifier identified cytomegalovirus status with strong specificity and sensitivity.

Regarding this clone: The antigen is not known.

Vbeta (60) and Jbeta (13) primers were used in the PCR. Profiling relied on immunoSEQ multiplex PCR, and the TCRdb table lists in-frame clones only, not all of them. The data contain about 130,000 clones, approximately 78% of them singletons. V gave up 2 bases and J gave up 5 bases; unmatched junction bases: 9. Germline V gene data show CDR1 as MNHEY and CDR2 as SVGAGI. This CDR3 region has 16 residues. This TCR was recovered from a woman aged 25-40 years in good health and CMV-seronegative. The V gene is TRBV6-5, the J gene TRBJ2-5, with 9 nucleotides matching TRBD2. The sample consisted of PBMCs. CDR3 sequence (DNA): TGTGCCAGCAGTTACGGAAGCGGGGGGTCGGGGGAGACCCAGTACTTC. It codes for CASSYGSGGSGETQYF.